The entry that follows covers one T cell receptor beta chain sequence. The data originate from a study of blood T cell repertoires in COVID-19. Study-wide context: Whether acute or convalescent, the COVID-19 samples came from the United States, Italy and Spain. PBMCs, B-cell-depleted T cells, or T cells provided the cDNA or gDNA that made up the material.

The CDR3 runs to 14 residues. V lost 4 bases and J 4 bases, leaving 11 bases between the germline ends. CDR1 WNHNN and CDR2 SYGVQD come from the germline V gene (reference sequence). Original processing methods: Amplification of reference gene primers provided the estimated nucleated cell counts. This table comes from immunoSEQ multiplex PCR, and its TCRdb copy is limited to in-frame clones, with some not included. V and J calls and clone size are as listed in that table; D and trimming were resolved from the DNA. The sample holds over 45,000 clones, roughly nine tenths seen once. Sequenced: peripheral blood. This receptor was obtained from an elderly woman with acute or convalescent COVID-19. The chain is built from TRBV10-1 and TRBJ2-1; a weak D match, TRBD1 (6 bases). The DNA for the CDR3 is TGCGCCAGCAGTGCAGGGGATCGATACAATGAGCAGTTCTTC. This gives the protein CASSAGDRYNEQFF.